These 27 T cell receptor beta chains share one sample of origin, sequenced in a study of OX40 agonist ivuxolimab in advanced cancers. The table came from immunoSEQ multiplex PCR; TCRdb's copy has only in-frame clones and leaves some out. This sample carries around 58,000 clones, about 86% of them seen once, and the ten largest clones take over 9.5%. The sample was CD4+ or CD8+ T cells sorted from blood, taken in a trial of the OX40 agonist ivuxolimab. The source of these receptors is an adult with an advanced solid tumor such as melanoma, head and neck, liver or kidney cancer.

J is TRBJ1-5 and V is TRBV7-9, with 10 bases identical to TRBD1. Germline CDR1 SEHNR, CDR2 FQNEAQ (reference sequence). The CDR3 is 15 amino acids. The ends lost 3 bases at V and 6 bases at J; junction bases unmatched: 5. The CDR3 here is CASSLGTGESQPQHF. The DNA for the CDR3 is TGTGCCAGCAGCTTGGGGACAGGGGAATCTCAGCCCCAGCATTTT.

The chain couples TRBV21-1 to TRBJ1-4; the D call of TRBD1 is as the table states it, not checked on the DNA. TRBV21-1 is termed a pseudogene. The CDR3 sequence is 19 residues long. CDR3 protein: CASFHLPGQGPPTNEKLFF. As DNA, the CDR3 is TGTGCCAGCTTTCACCTACCGGGACAGGGACCCCCAACTAATGAAAAACTGTTTTTT.

The table lists this clone with a few counts. The chain couples TRBV11-2 to TRBJ1-1; the D gene is possibly TRBD1 (5 bases). The CDR3 spans 14 residues. The V gene's germline CDR1 is SGHAT and CDR2 FQNNGV. Trimming shortened V by 5 bases and J by 3 bases, and 13 bases separated the two germline ends. DNA for the CDR3: TGTGCCAGCAGCCTAACAGGACGTGACACTGAAGCTTTCTTT. This gives the protein CASSLTGRDTEAFF.

The chain carries TRBV9 and TRBJ2-7; 7 positions agree with TRBD1. V lost 0 bases and J lost 0; bases outside the gene matches: 3. Germline loops: CDR1 SGDLS, CDR2 YYNGEE. The CDR3 has 15 amino acids. The CDR3 here is CASSVEQGISYEQYF. The CDR3 nucleotides are TGTGCCAGCAGCGTAGAACAGGGGATCTCCTACGAGCAGTACTTC.

The chain links TRBV11-2 to TRBJ1-1; D ambiguous. CDR1 is SGHAT and CDR2 is FQNNGV in the germline V gene. V was shortened by 1 base and J by 11 bases, with 8 bases between the two germline ends. The CDR3 runs 11 residues. The CDR3 spells CASSLVNSAFF. The CDR3 region has the DNA TGTGCCAGCAGCTTAGTAAATTCGGCTTTCTTT.

The genes are TRBV7-9 and TRBJ1-1; D is perhaps TRBD1 (5 bases). V lost 3 bases, J lost 4 bases, and 9 bases lay in between. This CDR3 is built from 13 residues. In germline, CDR1 is SEHNR, CDR2 FQNEAQ (reference sequence). CDR3 sequence reads: CASSFQGATEAFF. In nucleotides, the CDR3 is TGTGCCAGCAGCTTCCAGGGAGCCACTGAAGCTTTCTTT.

The chain joins TRBV5-8 to TRBJ2-3, with D unclear. Between the trimmed V and J ends, which lost 3 bases and 2 bases, there was a span of 4 bases. Per germline, CDR1 SGHTS and CDR2 YDEGEE. The CDR3 is 12 residues long. This CDR3 reads CASSSTTDTQYF. CDR3 DNA sequence: TGTGCCAGCAGCTCGACCACAGATACGCAGTATTTT.

The J gene is TRBJ2-1, the V gene TRBV2; D might be TRBD2 (6 bases). This CDR3 region has 13 residues. Germline V gene lookup returns CDR1 SNHLY and CDR2 FYNNEI. V lost 7 bases to trimming and J lost 7 bases, with 14 bases between them. The CDR3 DNA follows: TGTGCCAGCATTCGGCGGGGCGGGAATGAGCAGTTCTTC. Its protein is CASIRRGGNEQFF. The variable domain in full, with the rest retrieved from reference TRBV2 and TRBJ2-1, is EPEVTQTPSHQVTQMGQEVILRCVPISNHLYFYWYRQILGQKVEFLVSFYNNEISEKSEIFDDQFSVERPDGSNFTLKIRSTKLEDSAMYFCASIRRGGNEQFFGPGTRLTVL.

The gene calls are TRBV7-9 and TRBJ1-1; D is unclear. Germline V gene data show CDR1 as SEHNR and CDR2 as FQNEAQ (reference sequence). V dropped 0 bases and J dropped 1 base, with 9 bases sitting between them. The CDR3 has 15 residues. CDR3 sequence reads: CASSLARLSNTEAFF. CDR3 sequence (DNA): TGTGCCAGCAGCTTAGCCCGACTCTCGAACACTGAAGCTTTCTTT.

The rearrangement links TRBV27 to TRBJ1-1; 7 bases fit TRBD1. The germline V gene encodes CDR1 MNHEY and CDR2 SMNVEV (reference sequence). The junction had 3 bases not matched to a gene; V was cut back by 2 bases and J by 0 bases. The CDR3 loop spans 15 amino acids. Here the CDR3 DNA reads TGTGCCAGCAGTTTAACCGGGACAGTGAACACTGAAGCTTTCTTT. Encoded protein: CASSLTGTVNTEAFF.

As DNA, the CDR3 is TGTGCCGGTGCCGGGACTAGCGGGGGTGATGAGCAGTTCTTC. It codes for CAGAGTSGGDEQFF. The J gene is TRBJ2-1, the V gene TRBV10-3, with 14 bases that match TRBD2. CDR3 size: 14 residues. Germline V gene data show CDR1 as ENHRY and CDR2 as SYGVKD. With 11 bases clipped from V and 8 bases from J, the junction kept 8 bases outside the gene matches.

The gene calls are TRBV7-9 and TRBJ2-5, with 8 bases matching TRBD2. CDR3 length equals 16 residues. Germline trimming cut 4 bases from V and 5 bases from J; bases unmatched to any gene: 12. Germline V gives CDR1 SEHNR, CDR2 FQNEAQ (reference sequence). The CDR3 DNA sequence: TGTGCCAGCAGCTCCGGGACTAGTGGGGGGGAGGAGACCCAGTACTTC. Protein sequence: CASSSGTSGGEETQYF.

V is TRBV11-3 and J is TRBJ1-1, with no clear D. The CDR3 is 13 residues long. V lost 5 bases, J lost 2 bases, and 9 bases lay in between. Germline V gene lookup returns CDR1 SGHNT and CDR2 YENEEA. The CDR3 DNA reads as TGTGCCAGCAGCCTCGCGGATAACACTGAAGCTTTCTTT. Its translation: CASSLADNTEAFF.

This sequence joins TRBV9 and TRBJ2-2; 7 positions agree with TRBD1. Germline V lookup: CDR1 SGDLS, CDR2 YYNGEE. The V segment lost 3 bases and the J segment 1 base; nucleotides outside the gene matches: 6. This CDR3 has 16 residues. DNA for the CDR3: TGTGCCAGCAGCGCGGGGAGACAGGGGAACACCGGGGAGCTGTTTTTT. It is translated as CASSAGRQGNTGELFF.

The chain has TRBV29-1 and TRBJ2-3, with 12 bases aligning to TRBD2. The J segment lost 5 bases and the V segment lost 7 bases, leaving 10 bases of the junction unmatched. Per germline, CDR1 SQVTM and CDR2 ANQGSEA. The CDR3 covers 15 residues. As DNA, the CDR3 is TGCAGCGCGTTGATGCTAGCGGGGGGGGTAGATACGCAGTATTTT. Its translation is CSALMLAGGVDTQYF.

This clone was recorded a few times. The chain uses TRBV6-5 and TRBJ2-7; no clear D gene. The V and J ends lost 8 bases and 3 bases respectively, with 17 bases between them. Germline V gives CDR1 MNHEY, CDR2 SVGAGI. The CDR3 covers 14 residues. The CDR3 sequence: CASAVKPMGYEQYF. The CDR3 DNA sequence: TGTGCCAGCGCCGTCAAACCCATGGGCTACGAGCAGTACTTC.

The CDR3 nucleotides are TGTGCCAGCAGCTTGGAAGTCGGCGGGGGTAGCTCCTACGAGCAGTACTTC. Translated, it gives CASSLEVGGGSSYEQYF. The chain has TRBV5-6 and TRBJ2-7; 7 bases agree with TRBD2. Germline V CDR1 and CDR2: SGHDT, YYEEEE. Trimming at V came to 0 bases and at J to 0 bases, leaving 9 bases not matched to a gene. The CDR3 covers 17 residues.

The V call is TRBV27, the J call TRBJ2-1; 10 bases are a match to TRBD1. CDR1 is MNHEY and CDR2 is SMNVEV in the germline V gene (reference sequence). There are 16 residues in the CDR3. V gave up 3 bases and J gave up 3 bases; unmatched junction bases: 5. The CDR3 DNA sequence: TGTGCCAGCAGTTTGGGGACAGGGGAACTCTACAATGAGCAGTTCTTC. As protein: CASSLGTGELYNEQFF.

The J gene is TRBJ1-3, the V gene TRBV11-2; D unresolved. Germline loops: CDR1 SGHAT, CDR2 FQNNGV. The CDR3 runs to 15 residues. Deletions cut 3 bases from V and 1 base from J, with 10 bases between. The CDR3 coding sequence is TGTGCCAGCAGCTTTGGTCTGGGTTCTGGAAACACCATATATTTT. This encodes CASSFGLGSGNTIYF. The full variable domain, completed using reference TRBV11-2 and TRBJ1-3, is EAGVAQSPRYKIIEKRQSVAFWCNPISGHATLYWYQQILGQGPKLLIQFQNNGVVDDSQLPKDRFSAERLKGVDSTLKIQPAKLEDSAVYLCASSFGLGSGNTIYFGEGSWLTVV.

The chain employs TRBV7-6 and TRBJ2-1; a possible D gene is TRBD1 (6 bases). Germline V gene sequence: CDR1 SGHVS, CDR2 FNYEAQ. The ends were cut back, 5 bases at V and 9 bases at J, with 14 bases in the middle. CDR3 length equals 13 residues. CDR3 bases: TGTGCCAGCAGCCCTATGACAGGAGGTGAGCAGTTCTTC. Translation gives CASSPMTGGEQFF.

The chain links TRBV27 to TRBJ1-1, with a possible D match to TRBD1 (6 bases). The CDR3 length is 15 residues. The V gene lost 6 bases and the J gene lost 5 bases, with 19 bases spanning the gap. Per the germline V gene, CDR1 is MNHEY and CDR2 is SMNVEV (reference sequence). CDR3 amino acids: CASSFMDSLGTEAFF. CDR3 DNA: TGTGCCAGCAGCTTCATGGACAGCCTTGGGACTGAAGCTTTCTTT.

This clone was recorded a few times. The rearrangement joins TRBV7-9 to TRBJ1-1; no clear D. V gave up 7 bases and J gave up 7 bases, with 13 bases separating them. From germline, CDR1 is SEHNR and CDR2 FQNEAQ (reference sequence). This CDR3 has 12 residues. CDR3 DNA sequence: TGTGCCAGCACTCTGGACGCCATTGAAGCTTTCTTT. Residues: CASTLDAIEAFF. The full variable domain, in which reference TRBV7-9 and TRBJ1-1 provide the parts outside the CDR3, is DTGVSQNPRHKITKRGQNVTFRCDPISEHNRLYWYRQTLGQGPEFLTYFQNEAQLEKSRLLSDRFSAERPKGSFSTLEIQRTEQGDSAMYLCASTLDAIEAFFGQGTRLTVV.

J is TRBJ1-2 and V is TRBV5-6, with D possibly being TRBD1 (5 bases). Germline CDR1 and CDR2: SGHDT and YYEEEE. This CDR3 contains 16 residues. The V and J ends lost 2 bases and 0 bases respectively, with 14 bases between them. Here the CDR3 reads CASSLSTGRANYGYTF. The CDR3 nucleotides are TGTGCCAGCAGCTTATCCACAGGCAGAGCTAACTATGGCTACACCTTC.

The chain has TRBV5-6 and TRBJ1-2; 7 bases fit TRBD1. Looked up from germline, CDR1 is SGHDT and CDR2 is YYEEEE. Trimming at V came to 3 bases and at J to 6 bases, leaving 8 bases not matched to a gene. This CDR3 has 14 amino acids. In nucleotides, the CDR3 is TGTGCCAGCAGCTATGAGACAGGGATCAATGGCTACACCTTC. Translation gives CASSYETGINGYTF.

The V call is TRBV5-6, the J call TRBJ1-2; D is uncertain. The V and J ends lost 4 bases and 3 bases respectively, with 19 bases between them. The CDR3 runs to 16 residues. CDR1 is SGHDT and CDR2 is YYEEEE in the germline V gene. The CDR3 here is CASSQPQGPLDYGYTF. CDR3 nucleotide sequence: TGTGCCAGCAGCCAACCTCAAGGGCCACTAGACTATGGCTACACCTTC.

J is TRBJ2-7 and V is TRBV7-6; a possible D gene is TRBD1 (6 bases). CDR3 size: 14 residues. CDR1 is SGHVS and CDR2 is FNYEAQ in the germline V gene. Trimming stripped 3 bases from V and 2 bases from J, with 11 bases between. The CDR3 sequence is CASSFEGDPYEQYF. The CDR3 DNA reads TGTGCCAGCAGCTTCGAGGGGGACCCCTACGAGCAGTACTTC. Looking up the rest from reference TRBV7-6 and TRBJ2-7 gives the full variable domain: GAGVSQSPRYKVTKRGQDVALRCDPISGHVSLYWYRQALGQGPEFLTYFNYEAQQDKSGLPNDRFSAERPEGSISTLTIQRTEQRDSAMYRCASSFEGDPYEQYFGPGTRLTVT.

The chain recombines TRBV7-9 with TRBJ2-7; D unresolved. The CDR3 is 13 residues long. The V gene lost 5 bases and the J gene lost 2 bases, with 10 bases spanning the gap. Germline V gene data show CDR1 as SEHNR and CDR2 as FQNEAQ (reference sequence). CDR3 nucleotides: TGTGCCAGCAGCCCCCGGCTAACCTACGAGCAGTACTTC. This translates into CASSPRLTYEQYF.